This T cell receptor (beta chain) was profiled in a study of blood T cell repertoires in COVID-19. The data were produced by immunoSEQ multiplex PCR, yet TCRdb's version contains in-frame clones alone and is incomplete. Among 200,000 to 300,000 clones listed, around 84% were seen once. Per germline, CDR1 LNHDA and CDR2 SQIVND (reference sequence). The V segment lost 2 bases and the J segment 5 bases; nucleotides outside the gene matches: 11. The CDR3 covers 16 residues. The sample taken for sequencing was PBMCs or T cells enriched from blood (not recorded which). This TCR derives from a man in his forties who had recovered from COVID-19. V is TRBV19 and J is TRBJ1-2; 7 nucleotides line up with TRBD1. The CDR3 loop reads CASSIPRQGTFYGYTF. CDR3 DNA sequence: TGTGCCAGTAGTATACCAAGACAGGGAACCTTTTATGGCTACACCTTC.